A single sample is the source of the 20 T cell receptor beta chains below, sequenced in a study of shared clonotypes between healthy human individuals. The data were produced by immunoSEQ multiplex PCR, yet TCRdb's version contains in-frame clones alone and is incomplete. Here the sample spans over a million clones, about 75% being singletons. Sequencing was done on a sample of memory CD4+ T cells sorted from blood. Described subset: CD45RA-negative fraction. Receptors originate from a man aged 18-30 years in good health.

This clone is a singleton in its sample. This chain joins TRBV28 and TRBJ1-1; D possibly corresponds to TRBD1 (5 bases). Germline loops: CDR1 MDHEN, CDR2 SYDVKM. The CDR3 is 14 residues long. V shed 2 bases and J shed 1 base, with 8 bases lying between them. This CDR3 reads CASSLTQGNTEAFF. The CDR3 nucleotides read TGTGCCAGCAGTTTAACCCAGGGGAACACTGAAGCTTTCTTT.

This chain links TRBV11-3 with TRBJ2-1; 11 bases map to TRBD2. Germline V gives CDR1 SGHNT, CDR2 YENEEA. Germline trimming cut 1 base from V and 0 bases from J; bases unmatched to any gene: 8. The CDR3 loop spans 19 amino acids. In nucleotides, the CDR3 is TGTGCCAGCAGCTTAGCCGGCGCACTAGCGGGAGCCTCCTACAATGAGCAGTTCTTC. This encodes CASSLAGALAGASYNEQFF.

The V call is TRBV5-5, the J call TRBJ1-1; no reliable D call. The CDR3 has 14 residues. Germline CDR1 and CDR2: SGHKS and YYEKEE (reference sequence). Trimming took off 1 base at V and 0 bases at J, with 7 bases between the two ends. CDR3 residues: CASSLTRMNTEAFF. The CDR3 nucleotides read TGTGCCAGCAGCTTGACACGGATGAACACTGAAGCTTTCTTT. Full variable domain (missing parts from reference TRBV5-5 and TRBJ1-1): DAGVTQSPTHLIKTRGQQVTLRCSPISGHKSVSWYQQVLGQGPQFIFQYYEKEERGRGNFPDRFSARQFPNYSSELNVNALLLGDSALYLCASSLTRMNTEAFFGQGTRLTVV.

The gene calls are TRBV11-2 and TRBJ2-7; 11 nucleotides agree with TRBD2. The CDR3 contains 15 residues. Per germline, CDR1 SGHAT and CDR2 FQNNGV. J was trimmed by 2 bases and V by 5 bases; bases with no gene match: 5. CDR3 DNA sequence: TGTGCCAGCAGCACCTATAGCGGGGGGGCCTACGAGCAGTACTTC. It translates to CASSTYSGGAYEQYF.

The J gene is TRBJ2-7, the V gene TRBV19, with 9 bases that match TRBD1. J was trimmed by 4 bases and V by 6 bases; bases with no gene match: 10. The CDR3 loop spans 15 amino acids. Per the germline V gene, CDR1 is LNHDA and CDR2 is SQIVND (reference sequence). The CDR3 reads CASRRDREGVYEQYF. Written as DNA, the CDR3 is TGTGCCAGTAGACGGGACAGGGAGGGGGTTTACGAGCAGTACTTC.

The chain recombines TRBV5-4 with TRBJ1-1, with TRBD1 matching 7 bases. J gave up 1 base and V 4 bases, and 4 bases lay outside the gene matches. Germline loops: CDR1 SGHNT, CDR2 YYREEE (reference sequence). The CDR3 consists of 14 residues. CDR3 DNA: TGTGCCAGCAGCCCGACAGGGAGGAACACTGAAGCTTTCTTT. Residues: CASSPTGRNTEAFF.

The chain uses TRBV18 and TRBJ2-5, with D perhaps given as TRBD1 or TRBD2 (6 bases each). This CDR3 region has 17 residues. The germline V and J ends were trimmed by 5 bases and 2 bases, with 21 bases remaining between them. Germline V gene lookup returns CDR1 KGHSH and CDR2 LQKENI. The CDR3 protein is CASSGGLTGRAQETQYF. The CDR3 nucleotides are TGTGCCAGCTCAGGGGGGCTGACAGGCCGAGCGCAAGAGACCCAGTACTTC.

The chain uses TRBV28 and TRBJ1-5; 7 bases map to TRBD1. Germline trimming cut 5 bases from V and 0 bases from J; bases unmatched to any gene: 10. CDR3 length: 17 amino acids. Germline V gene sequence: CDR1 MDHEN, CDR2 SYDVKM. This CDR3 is CASSPLGQDYSNQPQHF. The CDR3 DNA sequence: TGTGCCAGCAGTCCCCTAGGACAGGATTATAGCAATCAGCCCCAGCATTTT.

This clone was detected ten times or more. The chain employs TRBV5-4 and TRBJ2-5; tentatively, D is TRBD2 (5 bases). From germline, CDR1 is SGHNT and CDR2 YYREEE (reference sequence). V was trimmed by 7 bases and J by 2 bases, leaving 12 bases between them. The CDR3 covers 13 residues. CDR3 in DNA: TGTGCCAGCGGTCGGGATAGGCAAGAGACCCAGTACTTC. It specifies CASGRDRQETQYF.

DNA for the CDR3: TGTGCCAGCAGCTTAGGGCCAGCGGGGATGCAAGAGACCCAGTACTTC. Its protein product is CASSLGPAGMQETQYF. This chain connects TRBV7-2 to TRBJ2-5; TRBD2 agrees at 7 bases. The V segment lost 1 base and the J segment 2 bases; nucleotides outside the gene matches: 7. CDR3 length: 16 residues. Germline assignment: CDR1 SGHTA and CDR2 FQGNSA. Looking up the rest from reference TRBV7-2 and TRBJ2-5 gives the full variable domain: GAGVSQSPSNKVTEKGKDVELRCDPISGHTALYWYRQSLGQGLEFLIYFQGNSAPDKSGLPSDRFSAERTGGSVSTLTIQRTQQEDSAVYLCASSLGPAGMQETQYFGPGTRLLVL.

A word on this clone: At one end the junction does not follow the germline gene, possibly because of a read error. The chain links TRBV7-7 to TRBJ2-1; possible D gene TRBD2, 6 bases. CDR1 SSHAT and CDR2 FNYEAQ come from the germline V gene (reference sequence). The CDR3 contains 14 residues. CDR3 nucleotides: TGTGCTAGCAGCTCCCAGGTGGGGGGCAATGAGCAGTTCTTC. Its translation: CASSSQVGGNEQFF. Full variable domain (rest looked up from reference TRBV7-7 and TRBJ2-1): GAGVSQSPRYKVTKRGQDVTLRCDPISSHATLYWYQQALGQGPEFLTYFNYEAQPDKSGLPSDRFSAERPEGSISTLTIQRTEQRDSAMYRCASSSQVGGNEQFFGPGTRLTVL.

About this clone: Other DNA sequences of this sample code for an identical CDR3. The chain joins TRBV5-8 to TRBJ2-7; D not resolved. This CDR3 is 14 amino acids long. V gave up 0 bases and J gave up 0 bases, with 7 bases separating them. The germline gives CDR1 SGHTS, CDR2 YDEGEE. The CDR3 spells CASSLVGSSYEQYF. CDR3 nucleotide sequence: TGTGCCAGCAGCTTGGTGGGCAGCTCCTACGAGCAGTACTTC.

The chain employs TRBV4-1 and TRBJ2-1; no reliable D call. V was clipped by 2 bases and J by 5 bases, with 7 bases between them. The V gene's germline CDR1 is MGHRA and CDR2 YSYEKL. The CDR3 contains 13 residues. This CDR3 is CASSQFGNNEQFF. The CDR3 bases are TGCGCCAGCAGCCAATTTGGGAACAATGAGCAGTTCTTC.

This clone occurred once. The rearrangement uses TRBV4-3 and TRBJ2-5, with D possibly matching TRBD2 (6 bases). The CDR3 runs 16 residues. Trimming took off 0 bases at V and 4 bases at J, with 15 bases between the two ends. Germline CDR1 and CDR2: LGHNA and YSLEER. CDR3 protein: CASSQDTGGMAETQYF. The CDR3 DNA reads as TGCGCCAGCAGCCAAGATACGGGCGGGATGGCAGAGACCCAGTACTTC.

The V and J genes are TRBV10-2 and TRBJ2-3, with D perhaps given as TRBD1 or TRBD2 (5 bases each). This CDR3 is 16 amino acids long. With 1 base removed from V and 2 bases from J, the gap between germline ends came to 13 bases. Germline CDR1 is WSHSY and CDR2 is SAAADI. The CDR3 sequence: CASSELGESPTDTQYF. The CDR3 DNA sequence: TGCGCCAGCAGTGAGTTAGGGGAGTCCCCCACAGATACGCAGTATTTT.

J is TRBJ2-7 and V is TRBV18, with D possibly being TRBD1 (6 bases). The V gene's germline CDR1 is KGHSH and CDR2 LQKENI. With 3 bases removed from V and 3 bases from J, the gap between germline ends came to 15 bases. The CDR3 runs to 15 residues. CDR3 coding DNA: TGTGCCAGCTCACCCCGATGGACAGACCTCTACGAGCAGTACTTC. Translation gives CASSPRWTDLYEQYF.

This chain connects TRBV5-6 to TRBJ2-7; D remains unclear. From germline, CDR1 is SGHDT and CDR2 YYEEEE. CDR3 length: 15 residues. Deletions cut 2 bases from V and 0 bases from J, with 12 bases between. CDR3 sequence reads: CASSFRRASSYEQYF. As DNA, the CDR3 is TGTGCCAGCAGCTTTAGACGCGCGAGCTCCTACGAGCAGTACTTC.

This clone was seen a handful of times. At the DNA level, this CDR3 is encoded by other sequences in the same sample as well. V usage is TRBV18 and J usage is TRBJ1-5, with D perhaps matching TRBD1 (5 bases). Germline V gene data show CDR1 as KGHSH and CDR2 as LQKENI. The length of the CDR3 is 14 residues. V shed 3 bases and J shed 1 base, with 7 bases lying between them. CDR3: CASSPGLSNQPQHF. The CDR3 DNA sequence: TGTGCCAGCTCACCGGGACTCAGCAATCAGCCCCAGCATTTT.

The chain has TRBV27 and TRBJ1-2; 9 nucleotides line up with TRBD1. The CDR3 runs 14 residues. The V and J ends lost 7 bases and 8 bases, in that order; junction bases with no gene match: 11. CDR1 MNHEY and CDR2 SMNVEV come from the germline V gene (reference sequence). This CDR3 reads CASTKTGTGKGYTF. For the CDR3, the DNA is TGTGCCAGCACTAAGACCGGGACAGGGAAGGGCTACACCTTC.

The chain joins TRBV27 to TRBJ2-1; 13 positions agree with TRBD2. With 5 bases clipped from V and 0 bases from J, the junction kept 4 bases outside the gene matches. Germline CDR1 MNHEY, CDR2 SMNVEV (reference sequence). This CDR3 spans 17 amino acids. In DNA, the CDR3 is TGTGCCAGCAGTCTCCGGACTAGCGGGAGCTCCTACAATGAGCAGTTCTTC. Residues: CASSLRTSGSSYNEQFF.